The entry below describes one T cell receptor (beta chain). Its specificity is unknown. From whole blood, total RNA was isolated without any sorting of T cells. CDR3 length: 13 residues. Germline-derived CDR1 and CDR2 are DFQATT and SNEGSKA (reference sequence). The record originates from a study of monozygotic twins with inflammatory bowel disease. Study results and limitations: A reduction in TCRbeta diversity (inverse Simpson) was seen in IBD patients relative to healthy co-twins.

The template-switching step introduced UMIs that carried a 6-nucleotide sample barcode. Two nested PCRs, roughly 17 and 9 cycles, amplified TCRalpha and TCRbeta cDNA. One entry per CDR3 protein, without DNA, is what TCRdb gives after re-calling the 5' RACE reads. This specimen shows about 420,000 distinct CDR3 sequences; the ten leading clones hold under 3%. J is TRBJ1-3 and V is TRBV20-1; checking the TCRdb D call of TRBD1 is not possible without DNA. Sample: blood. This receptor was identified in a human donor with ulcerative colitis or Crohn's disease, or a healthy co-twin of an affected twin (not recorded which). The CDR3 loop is CSAGGQSGNTIYF.